A selection of T cell receptor beta chains follows, all from one sample in a study of blood T cells in healthy people across ages. In TCRdb, the 5' RACE reads were re-called with MiXCR into one record per CDR3 protein. This sample carries hundreds of thousands of distinct CDR3 sequences, about a quarter of them seen once, and the ten largest clones take roughly 3.5%. The sample was also linked to a second study, of T cells of mothers and their children.

The sequenced sample was blood. These receptors originate from a boy younger than 10 in good health. Each CDR3 is given with its conserved first and last residue. Each record gives: D gene, J gene, CDR3 length, clone size, V gene, CDR3 protein, CDR3 DNA. A D gene is named only where the DNA matches it firmly. The size entry is marked missing in some rows and otherwise reads once, few, many or a size class.

d_gene: NA
j_gene: TRBJ2-1
len: 14
abundance: few
v_gene: TRBV10-3
CDR3aa: CAIRPPGLYNEQFF
CDR3nt: TGTGCCATCAGACCCCCGGGACTCTACAATGAGCAGTTCTTC

d_gene: TRBD2
j_gene: TRBJ2-7
len: 16
abundance: few
v_gene: TRBV10-2
CDR3aa: CASSPPTSGSVYEQYF
CDR3nt: TGCGCCAGCAGTCCCCCGACTAGCGGGAGCGTATACGAGCAGTACTTC

d_gene: NA
j_gene: TRBJ2-2
len: 15
abundance: NA
v_gene: TRBV11-2
CDR3aa: CASSLGGARPGELFF
CDR3nt: TGTGCCAGCAGCTTAGGGGGGGCTAGGCCCGGGGAGCTGTTTTTT

d_gene: NA
j_gene: TRBJ2-7
len: 14
abundance: few
v_gene: TRBV6-5
CDR3aa: CASSYSAQRNEQYF
CDR3nt: TGTGCCAGCAGTTACTCCGCCCAACGCAACGAGCAGTACTTC

d_gene: NA
j_gene: TRBJ2-2
len: 15
abundance: NA
v_gene: TRBV7-7
CDR3aa: CASSPAPDGPGEPFF
CDR3nt: TGTGCTAGCAGCCCAGCGCCCGACGGGCCCGGGGAGCCGTTTTTT

d_gene: TRBD1
j_gene: TRBJ2-1
len: 13
abundance: few
v_gene: TRBV27
CDR3aa: CASSATTGVEQFF
CDR3nt: TGTGCCAGCAGTGCGACGACAGGGGTTGAGCAGTTCTTC

d_gene: NA
j_gene: TRBJ1-2
len: 18
abundance: NA
v_gene: TRBV4-1
CDR3aa: CASSLSGSPILVKDGYTF
CDR3nt: TGCGCCAGCAGCCTGAGTGGCAGCCCCATATTGGTGAAGGATGGCTACACCTTC

d_gene: NA
j_gene: TRBJ2-1
len: 13
abundance: few
v_gene: TRBV5-1
CDR3aa: CASSFWGRDEQFF
CDR3nt: TGCGCCAGCAGCTTCTGGGGGCGCGACGAGCAGTTCTTC

d_gene: NA
j_gene: TRBJ1-1
len: 13
abundance: few
v_gene: TRBV9
CDR3aa: CASSVVYRPEAFF
CDR3nt: TGTGCCAGCAGCGTAGTTTATAGACCTGAAGCTTTCTTT

d_gene: NA
j_gene: TRBJ2-2
len: 12
abundance: few
v_gene: TRBV5-4
CDR3aa: CANPDSSGELFF
CDR3nt: TGTGCCAACCCCGACAGTTCCGGGGAGCTGTTTTTT

d_gene: NA
j_gene: TRBJ2-7
len: 11
abundance: NA
v_gene: TRBV29-1
CDR3aa: CSVDVGHEQHF
CDR3nt: TGCAGCGTTGATGTTGGTCACGAGCAGCACTTC

d_gene: NA
j_gene: TRBJ1-5
len: 13
abundance: few
v_gene: TRBV12-3/TRBV12-4
CDR3aa: CASSLRGEQPQHF
CDR3nt: TGTGCCAGCAGTTTAAGGGGAGAACAGCCCCAGCATTTT

d_gene: NA
j_gene: TRBJ1-4
len: 12
abundance: NA
v_gene: TRBV30
CDR3aa: CAWTAGGEKLFF
CDR3nt: TGTGCCTGGACCGCGGGCGGCGAAAAACTGTTTTTT

d_gene: TRBD2
j_gene: TRBJ2-2
len: 18
abundance: NA
v_gene: TRBV7-7
CDR3aa: CASTETRLAGIYTGELFF
CDR3nt: TGTGCTAGCACCGAGACTAGACTAGCGGGGATATACACCGGGGAGCTGTTTTTT

d_gene: TRBD2
j_gene: TRBJ2-3
len: 16
abundance: NA
v_gene: TRBV4-3
CDR3aa: CASSKNSGTSTDTQYF
CDR3nt: TGCGCCAGCAGCAAAAATAGCGGGACTAGCACAGATACGCAGTATTTT

d_gene: NA
j_gene: TRBJ1-2
len: 14
abundance: NA
v_gene: TRBV25-1
CDR3aa: CASGRLGSEYGYTF
CDR3nt: TGTGCCAGCGGCCGATTAGGGTCGGAGTACGGCTACACCTTC

d_gene: NA
j_gene: TRBJ1-3
len: 15
abundance: once
v_gene: TRBV10-3
CDR3aa: CAISDPRPDGNTIYF
CDR3nt: TGTGCCATCAGCGACCCTAGGCCCGACGGAAACACCATATATTTT

d_gene: NA
j_gene: TRBJ2-3
len: 14
abundance: few
v_gene: TRBV12-3/TRBV12-4
CDR3aa: CASRPDRLLSTQYF
CDR3nt: TGTGCCAGCAGGCCGGACCGGCTTCTGTCTACGCAGTATTTT

d_gene: TRBD2
j_gene: TRBJ2-3
len: 16
abundance: NA
v_gene: TRBV7-9
CDR3aa: CASSSATSGLTDTQYF
CDR3nt: TGTGCCAGCAGCTCCGCGACTAGCGGTTTAACAGATACGCAGTATTTT

d_gene: TRBD2
j_gene: TRBJ2-3
len: 18
abundance: few
v_gene: TRBV9
CDR3aa: CASSPGGGTSGYTDTQYF
CDR3nt: TGTGCCAGCAGCCCCGGGGGAGGGACTAGCGGATACACAGATACGCAGTATTTT

d_gene: TRBD2
j_gene: TRBJ2-1
len: 16
abundance: few
v_gene: TRBV10-3
CDR3aa: CAISESQREGLDEQFF
CDR3nt: TGTGCCATCAGTGAGTCGCAGCGGGAGGGCCTGGATGAGCAGTTCTTC

d_gene: NA
j_gene: TRBJ2-5
len: 14
abundance: NA
v_gene: TRBV4-3
CDR3aa: CASSHGAAGETQYF
CDR3nt: TGCGCCAGCAGCCATGGGGCCGCAGGGGAGACCCAGTACTTC

d_gene: TRBD1
j_gene: TRBJ1-2
len: 13
abundance: few
v_gene: TRBV12-3/TRBV12-4
CDR3aa: CASSSRTGGVYTF
CDR3nt: TGTGCCAGCAGTTCGAGGACAGGGGGTGTCTACACCTTC

d_gene: NA
j_gene: TRBJ1-3
len: 16
abundance: NA
v_gene: TRBV6-6
CDR3aa: CASSPMRRSVANTIYF
CDR3nt: TGTGCCAGCAGTCCCATGAGAAGAAGTGTAGCAAACACCATATATTTT

d_gene: NA
j_gene: TRBJ2-2
len: 15
abundance: NA
v_gene: TRBV25-1
CDR3aa: CASSWRRGDTGELFF
CDR3nt: TGTGCCAGCAGTTGGAGGAGAGGGGACACCGGGGAGCTGTTTTTT

d_gene: TRBD1
j_gene: TRBJ2-1
len: 14
abundance: few
v_gene: TRBV6-5
CDR3aa: CASRGQGSYNEQFF
CDR3nt: TGTGCCAGCAGAGGACAGGGGTCCTACAATGAGCAGTTCTTC

d_gene: TRBD2
j_gene: TRBJ2-3
len: 16
abundance: few
v_gene: TRBV7-2
CDR3aa: CASSARLAGGTDTQYF
CDR3nt: TGTGCCAGCAGCGCTCGACTAGCGGGGGGGACAGATACGCAGTATTTT

d_gene: NA
j_gene: TRBJ1-2
len: 15
abundance: NA
v_gene: TRBV7-2
CDR3aa: CASSPASAMGYGYTF
CDR3nt: TGTGCCAGCAGCCCCGCATCGGCCATGGGCTATGGCTACACCTTC

d_gene: TRBD1
j_gene: TRBJ1-1
len: 15
abundance: NA
v_gene: TRBV20-1
CDR3aa: CSAPWTGGMNTEAFF
CDR3nt: TGCAGTGCTCCATGGACAGGGGGAATGAACACTGAAGCTTTCTTT

d_gene: NA
j_gene: TRBJ2-7
len: 16
abundance: few
v_gene: TRBV5-5
CDR3aa: CASSFRDGRGTYEQYF
CDR3nt: TGTGCCAGCAGCTTCAGGGACGGCCGGGGGACCTACGAGCAGTACTTC

d_gene: TRBD1
j_gene: TRBJ2-5
len: 19
abundance: NA
v_gene: TRBV6-1
CDR3aa: CASSGSRLRDRRFQETQYF
CDR3nt: TGTGCCAGCAGTGGATCGAGACTCCGGGACAGGAGATTCCAAGAGACCCAGTACTTC

d_gene: NA
j_gene: TRBJ2-5
len: 13
abundance: NA
v_gene: TRBV29-1
CDR3aa: CSVQQVTPETQYF
CDR3nt: TGCAGCGTCCAACAGGTTACCCCGGAGACCCAGTACTTC

d_gene: TRBD1
j_gene: TRBJ1-5
len: 17
abundance: NA
v_gene: TRBV6-2/TRBV6-3
CDR3aa: CASTLNPTGRNNQPQHF
CDR3nt: TGTGCCAGCACCCTAAACCCGACAGGGAGGAACAATCAGCCCCAGCATTTT